This T cell receptor (beta chain) came from a study of T cell responses to AZD1222 COVID-19 vaccine. Comments on this clone: The antigen remains unidentified.

The germline V gene encodes CDR1 MNHNY and CDR2 SVGAGI (reference sequence). V was pared by 4 bases and J by 4 bases, with 7 bases of the junction left unmatched. The CDR3 loop spans 14 amino acids. Here immunoSEQ multiplex PCR was the method, and the copy in TCRdb shows in-frame clones only, minus some. The data contain some 170,000 clones, 85% to 90% of them seen just once; the ten biggest clones take up 1.5% to 2%. General study findings and limits: Sampling that yielded the repertoires occurred only after the peak T cell response. Spike was spanned by vaccine-associated CD4 TCRs, with dominance at 160-218 and 743-854.

The sequence derives from an adult in good health. Sequencing was performed on peripheral blood, taken on day 0 of AZD1222 vaccination. This sequence joins TRBV6-6 and TRBJ2-7, with 7 bases fitting TRBD2. CDR3 residues: CASSFGGSGYEQYF. The CDR3 region has the DNA TGTGCCAGCAGTTTCGGCGGGAGCGGGTACGAGCAGTACTTC.